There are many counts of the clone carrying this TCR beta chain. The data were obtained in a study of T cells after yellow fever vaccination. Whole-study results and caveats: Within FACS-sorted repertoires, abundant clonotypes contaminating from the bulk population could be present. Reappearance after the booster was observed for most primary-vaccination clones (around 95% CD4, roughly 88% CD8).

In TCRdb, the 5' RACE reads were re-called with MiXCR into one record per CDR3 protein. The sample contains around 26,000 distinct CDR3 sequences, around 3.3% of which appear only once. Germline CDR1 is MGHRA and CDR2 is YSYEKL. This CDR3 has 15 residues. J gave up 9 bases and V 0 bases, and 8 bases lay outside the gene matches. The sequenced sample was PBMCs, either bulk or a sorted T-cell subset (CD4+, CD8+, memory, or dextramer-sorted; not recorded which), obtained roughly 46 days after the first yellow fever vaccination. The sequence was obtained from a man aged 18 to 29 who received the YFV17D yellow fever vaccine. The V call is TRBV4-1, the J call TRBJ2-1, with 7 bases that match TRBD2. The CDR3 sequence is CASSQEGLAVVEQFF. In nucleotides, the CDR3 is TGCGCCAGCAGCCAAGAAGGTCTAGCGGTGGTTGAGCAGTTCTTC.